This T cell receptor beta chain was sequenced for a study of CD8+CD57+ T cells in acquired aplastic anemia. Study as a whole: The DNA of sorted CD4+ and CD8+ cells averaged roughly 3.2 ug.

V dropped 3 bases and J dropped 3; count of bases not matched to a gene: 9. CDR3 length: 15 residues. Germline loops: CDR1 SGHNT, CDR2 YYREEE (reference sequence). Study observations and caveats: Patients versus controls showed no significant CD8+ Simpson's diversity difference. Patients had around 30 CD8+ CDR3 sequences in common with controls (the shared set).

Patients chosen for sequencing had shown CD8+CD57+ cell expansion by flow cytometry. As regards this clonotype: Its specificity is not known.

TCR beta VDJ and CDR3 profiles were obtained from a genomic DNA template. A single record per CDR3 protein comes from TCRdb applying MiXCR to the reads. The table records hundreds of thousands of distinct CDR3 sequences, roughly 80% of them present only once. Input material: sorted CD4+, CD8+, or CD8+CD57+ T cells (not recorded which) from PBMCs. This rearrangement joins TRBV5-4 to TRBJ2-7; 7 bases align to TRBD1. The receptor was isolated from a human donor with aplastic anemia. The CDR3: CASSWAGTAFYEQYF. The CDR3 bases are TGTGCCAGCAGCTGGGCCGGGACAGCGTTCTACGAGCAGTACTTC.